A single TCR beta chain is shown here with its context. No cognate antigen has been identified for it. It has no much larger one-base neighbor in the sample; base qualities were not kept. The germline V gene yields MNHEY for CDR1 and SVGAGI for CDR2. The CDR3 sequence holds 14 residues, the cysteine and phenylalanine included. CDR3 DNA only is kept here, 42 bases in frame from base 1. The germline ends are 12 bases apart after V is trimmed by 2 bases and J by 7 bases. The data belong to a study of blood T cell repertoires in COVID-19 (dated by TCRdb to 2019 to 2021). Some background on the complete study: Samples from collaborators originated in the United States, Italy and Spain and spanned both the acute and convalescent phases of COVID-19. HLA class I and class II types, where available, came from metadata supplied by the sample provider rather than from assay-based typing. The material from the prospective study consisted of cDNA or gDNA derived from T cells, B-cell-depleted T cells, or PBMCs. Deeply sampled blood TCRbeta repertoires from subjects exposed to, actively infected with, or recovered from COVID-19 were included in the dataset. Samples came from the ongoing ImmuneRACE study (first 160 participants) plus 1,254 subjects from 6 global collaborators. The repertoires were released in a freely available public database meant as a resource for research on the immune response to SARS-CoV-2. A de-identified subject ID, COVID-19 status, age in years and sex were almost always included in the sample metadata. What the work shows at the level of the full study, not this receptor alone: Clinical and demographic metadata were provided uncurated, with the amount varying by source and participant.

The immunoSEQ Assay, a bias-controlled multiplex PCR, was used to amplify TCRbeta CDR3 regions from genomic DNA. Regarding the original processing steps: Nucleated cell counts per sample were estimated from amplification of reference gene primers within the assay. Sequence reads were collapsed and filtered to measure the absolute abundance of every unique TCRbeta CDR3 rearrangement. Productive Simpson clonality was computed per sample as the square root of Simpson's diversity index over productive rearrangements. TCRdb provides this immuneACCESS table in a form limited to in-frame rearrangements. Some clones are lacking; in checked studies, under half of them reflect an unresolved V gene, and why the rest are absent is not known. V and J calls plus clone size are reproduced from that table; the DNA served to infer D and trimming. The sample table contains under 350,000 clones; only one count was recorded for roughly nine tenths of them. 1.9% of the sample is held by the ten biggest clonotypes.

Participants in the prospective study were enrolled through a virtual design, were aged roughly 18 to 100 years, and lived in approximately 25 United States geographic areas. In the prospective study, participants were assigned to cohorts based on the clinical history participants reported in a screening survey and a study questionnaire. For ImmuneRACE Cohort 3, a participant was defined as recovered based on two consecutive negative NP/OP PCR tests, clearance by a healthcare professional, or resolution of symptoms. In the prospective study, mobile phlebotomists collected whole blood, serum and a nasopharyngeal or oropharyngeal swab from each participant. Additional blood draws and questionnaires over a 2-month period could optionally be provided by prospective study participants. Blood samples from the prospective study were shipped frozen or at room temperature prior to DNA extraction.

The receptor chain draws on TRBV6-5 and TRBJ1-5; TRBD1 is a weak D gene call, 5 bases matching. Sequenced sample: PBMCs or T cells enriched from blood (not recorded which). The clonotype was recovered from a woman aged 60-75 years who had recovered from COVID-19. The bases are TGTGCCAGCAGTTACCTGCAGGGTTGGCAGCCCCAGCATTTT. This yields the protein CASSYLQGWQPQHF.